This T cell receptor beta chain was sequenced during a study of blood T cell repertoires in COVID-19. Across the whole study: Specimens from acute and convalescent COVID-19 originated in the United States, Italy and Spain. Sources were T cells, B-cell-depleted T cells, or PBMCs; the material itself was cDNA or gDNA.

How the authors handled the data: Amplification from reference gene primers served as the basis for estimated nucleated cell counts. Sequenced by immunoSEQ multiplex PCR; TCRdb stores in-frame clones only, minus some. V and J calls and clone size are copied from that table; D and trimming were computed from the DNA. The sample has around 47,000 clones, roughly 90% seen once. The CDR3 runs to 18 residues. The clonotype originates from a man older than 75 with active or convalescent COVID-19. Sequencing was done on a sample of peripheral blood. The V gene is TRBV21-1, the J gene TRBJ1-1. TRBV21-1 is a pseudogene locus. CDR3 sequence reads: CASSKTERRQHRGTEAFF. CDR3 nucleotides: TGTGCCAGCAGCAAAACAGAAAGGAGGCAACACCGTGGCACTGAAGCTTTCTTT.